This section outlines one T cell receptor beta chain sequence together with its context. Its antigen is not identified. This sequence may be a read error, since a much larger clone differs from it by one base. The entry originates in a study of tumor-infiltrating lymphocytes in primary liver carcinoma. Starting material of 500 to 600 ng total RNA yielded TCR beta cDNA via a constant-region primer. What produced the TCR beta libraries was three nested multiplex PCR rounds using slightly modified ARM-PCR. Rounds one and two of PCR, each of about 10 cycles, were primed with TRBV1-TRBV30 forward primers and a C-beta reverse primer. MiXCR, run by TCRdb on the multiplex PCR reads, gives a single entry per CDR3 protein. Of fewer than 80,000 distinct CDR3 sequences in the sample, approximately 62% were seen once. Co-extraction of both nucleic acids (RNA and DNA) used roughly 20-34 mg of unsorted bulk tissue.

Germline V gives CDR1 KGHSH, CDR2 LQKENI. This CDR3 is 13 amino acids long. Broader study findings: Overlap in tumor-adjacent and tumor-blood pairs fell below that of tumor region pairs.

The origin of this receptor is a man in his forties or fifties with primary liver carcinoma and hepatitis B virus infection. The sequenced sample was tumor-adjacent normal liver tissue. V usage is TRBV18 and J usage is TRBJ1-1; D not certain. In nucleotides, the CDR3 is TGTGTCAGCTCACCCTTACCAGGCCCTGAAGCTTTCTTT. Translated: CVSSPLPGPEAFF.